The entry that follows covers one T cell receptor (beta chain) sequence. The data were taken from a study of blood T cell repertoires in COVID-19. As for the study in general: PBMCs, B-cell-depleted T cells, or T cells provided the cDNA or gDNA that made up the material.

Germline CDR1 SGHRS, CDR2 YFSETQ. This CDR3 has 14 residues. V lost 0 bases and J lost 4, with 8 bases in between. Recruitment covered about 26 US areas and drew participants whose ages spanned roughly 18 to 90 years. The protocol was immunoSEQ multiplex PCR, while the TCRdb copy is restricted to in-frame clones and leaves out a portion. This table holds around 300,000 clones, approximately 89% found once. This TCR was sampled from a woman in her thirties who had recovered from COVID-19. Source material: PBMCs or T cells enriched from blood (not recorded which). The V gene is TRBV5-1, the J gene TRBJ1-3; no reliable D call. CDR3 region: CASSLEARGNTIYF. CDR3 coding DNA: TGCGCCAGCAGCTTGGAGGCCAGGGGAAACACCATATATTTT.